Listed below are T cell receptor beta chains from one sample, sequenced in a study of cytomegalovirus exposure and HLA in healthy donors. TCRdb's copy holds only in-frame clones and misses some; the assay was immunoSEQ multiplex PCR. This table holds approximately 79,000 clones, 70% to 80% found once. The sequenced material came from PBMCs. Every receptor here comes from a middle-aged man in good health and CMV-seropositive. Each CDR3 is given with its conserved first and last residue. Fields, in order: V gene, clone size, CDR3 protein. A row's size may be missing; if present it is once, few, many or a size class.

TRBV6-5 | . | CASSYLGRNSPLHF
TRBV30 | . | CASPRGGPRYGYTF
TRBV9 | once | CASSEAGSSYNEQFF
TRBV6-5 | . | CASSWGGGTTEAFF
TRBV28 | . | CASSYPTGQNYGYTF
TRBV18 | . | CASSPTGTQYSNQPQHF
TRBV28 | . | CASSAAGTRYSYEQYF
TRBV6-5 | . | CASSYSPGVDTGELFF
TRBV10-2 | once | CASSEIPGPGAGANVLTF
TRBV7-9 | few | CASSGQGLNEAFF
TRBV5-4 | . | CASRDGGDYEQYF
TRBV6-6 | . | CASSPTGLAGNEQFF
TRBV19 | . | CASSILTAMGSGYGYTF
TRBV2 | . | CATYRPGVNTYEQYF
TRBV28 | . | CASSPTGTSGATDTQYF
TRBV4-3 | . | CASSQGTGGTDTQYF
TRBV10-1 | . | CASRDTVASFLSYEQYF
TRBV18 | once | CASSPSQQETQYF
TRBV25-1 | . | CASSDAGRTEAFF
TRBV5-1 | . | CASSLTGEQFF
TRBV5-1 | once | CASSSGDNNRNEQYF
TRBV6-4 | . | CASSDSQSGYGYTF
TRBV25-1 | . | CASSDQSDAPSTDTQYF
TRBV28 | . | CASSPLRDSLSYNEQFF
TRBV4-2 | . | CASSQGGGTYNEQFF
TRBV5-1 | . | CASSPESNYGYTF
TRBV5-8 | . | CASSSDRAVTEKLFF
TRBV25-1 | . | CASSEYGTGQPNSPLHF
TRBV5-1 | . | CASSLQIGQGSGNTIYF
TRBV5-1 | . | CASRAGLDTQYF
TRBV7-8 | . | CASSLSLTSPGGQYF
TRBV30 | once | CAWSVGQSDEQFF